The rows below give T cell receptor beta chains drawn from one sample of a study of CD8+CD57+ T cells in acquired aplastic anemia. One entry per CDR3 protein, called by TCRdb with MiXCR from the reads. The sample lists some 70,000 distinct CDR3 sequences, roughly half occurring once. The sequencing sample was made of sorted CD4+, CD8+, or CD8+CD57+ T cells (not recorded which) from PBMCs. The receptors were gathered from a human donor in good health, serving as a control. CDR3s include the opening cysteine and the closing phenylalanine or tryptophan. D genes are given only for firm matches. Clone size is shown for a subset of rows, as once, few, many or a class of expanded clone.

size: -
D: -
J: TRBJ1-1
V: TRBV19
DNA: TGTGCCAGTAGTATAGCAGGGTACACTGAAGCTTTCTTT
CDR3: CASSIAGYTEAFF

size: many
D: TRBD2
J: TRBJ2-1
V: TRBV12-3/TRBV12-4
DNA: TGTGCCAGCAGTTTTGTGGGCCTAGCGGGAAAGGATGAGCAGTTCTTC
CDR3: CASSFVGLAGKDEQFF

size: -
D: -
J: TRBJ1-5
V: TRBV20-1
DNA: TGCAGTGCTAGGGACCCCGAGTGGCCCCAGCATTTT
CDR3: CSARDPEWPQHF

size: -
D: -
J: TRBJ2-2
V: TRBV10-3
DNA: TGTGCCATCGGTGGAGAGGGGGCCGGGGAGCTGTTTTTT
CDR3: CAIGGEGAGELFF

size: once
D: -
J: TRBJ2-7
V: TRBV18
DNA: TGTGCCAGCACCCGAGATTGGGACGGATCCCCGAATCCTGGTGAGCAGTACTTC
CDR3: CASTRDWDGSPNPGEQYF

size: -
D: TRBD1
J: TRBJ2-7
V: TRBV2
DNA: TGTGCCAGCAGGGACAGGACCCGGTACGAGCAGTACTTC
CDR3: CASRDRTRYEQYF

size: many
D: -
J: TRBJ2-5
V: TRBV9
DNA: TGTGCCAGCAGCGTAGCTGGGACAACCCAAGAGACCCAGTACTTC
CDR3: CASSVAGTTQETQYF

size: many
D: -
J: TRBJ1-4
V: TRBV20-1
DNA: TGCAGTGCTAAAAAGTGGGGAACTAATGAAAAACTGTTTTTT
CDR3: CSAKKWGTNEKLFF

size: -
D: -
J: TRBJ2-7
V: TRBV4-1
DNA: TGCGCCAGCAGCCAAGATCCTTTCGGGAGCTCCTACGAGCAGTACTTC
CDR3: CASSQDPFGSSYEQYF

size: many
D: TRBD2
J: TRBJ2-7
V: TRBV12-3/TRBV12-4
DNA: TGTGCCAGCAGTCCCATGGGACTAGCGGGAGGGCCAGCCCCCTACGAGCAGTACTTC
CDR3: CASSPMGLAGGPAPYEQYF

size: -
D: TRBD1
J: TRBJ2-7
V: TRBV29-1
DNA: TGCAGCGTCAGGGGACAGGGCTACGAGCAGTACTTC
CDR3: CSVRGQGYEQYF

size: many
D: TRBD1
J: TRBJ1-5
V: TRBV5-7
DNA: TGTGCCAGCAGTATGCCCCCGGGACAGTACAATCAGCCCCAGCATTTT
CDR3: CASSMPPGQYNQPQHF

size: once
D: -
J: TRBJ1-1
V: TRBV25-1
DNA: TGTGCCAGCAGTGACAGAGGTGGGGGGACAACTGAAGCTTTCTTT
CDR3: CASSDRGGGTTEAFF

size: -
D: -
J: TRBJ1-5
V: TRBV7-9
DNA: TGTGCCAGCAGCTTAGGGTCCCAGCCCCAGCATTTT
CDR3: CASSLGSQPQHF

size: -
D: TRBD2
J: TRBJ2-1
V: TRBV20-1
DNA: TGCAGTGCTAGAGAGCGGAGGCTAGCGGACTACAATGAGCAGTTCTTC
CDR3: CSARERRLADYNEQFF

size: few
D: -
J: TRBJ1-1
V: TRBV2
DNA: TGTGCCAGCAGTTTTGGTCTTGAAGCTTTCTTT
CDR3: CASSFGLEAFF

size: -
D: -
J: TRBJ1-1
V: TRBV20-1
DNA: TGCAGTGCTTTCGACACTGAAGCTTTCTTT
CDR3: CSAFDTEAFF

size: many
D: -
J: TRBJ2-3
V: TRBV6-1
DNA: TGTGCCAGCGGAACAGGGGGGGGAACAGATACGCAGTATTTT
CDR3: CASGTGGGTDTQYF

size: many
D: TRBD1
J: TRBJ1-5
V: TRBV9
DNA: TGTGCCAGCACCACAGGGGTGTCCCAGCCCCAGCATTTT
CDR3: CASTTGVSQPQHF

size: once
D: TRBD1
J: TRBJ2-2
V: TRBV2
DNA: TGTGCCAGCAGTGGGGACAGGGGTAACACCGGGGAGCTGTTTTTT
CDR3: CASSGDRGNTGELFF

size: -
D: TRBD2
J: TRBJ2-1
V: TRBV29-1
DNA: TGCAGCGCGATTACTAGCGGGGCCCTCAATGAGCAGTTCTTC
CDR3: CSAITSGALNEQFF

size: -
D: -
J: TRBJ1-1
V: TRBV29-1
DNA: TGCAGCGTTGGTCCGAACAGAAACACTGAAGCTTTCTTT
CDR3: CSVGPNRNTEAFF